The T cell receptor (beta chain) described here comes from a study of OX40 agonist ivuxolimab in advanced cancers. Study conclusions and caveats: CD8+ T cells averaged more expanded clones than CD4+. In the expanded peripheral T cells, antigen specificity was never determined. Low clonal expansion, among the lowest seen, marked partial responders at 0.1-3.0 mg/kg.

The data were produced by immunoSEQ multiplex PCR, yet TCRdb's version contains in-frame clones alone and is incomplete. The sample holds 50,000 to 55,000 clones, 80% to 90% seen once. Turning to this clone: Its antigen is currently unknown.

This receptor was taken from an adult with an advanced solid tumor such as melanoma, head and neck, liver or kidney cancer. The sequences come from CD4+ or CD8+ T cells sorted from blood, collected in a trial of the OX40 agonist ivuxolimab.

This CDR3 reads CASSLEAQDGLNTEAFF. CDR3 coding DNA: TGTGCCAGCAGCTTAGAGGCCCAGGACGGATTGAACACTGAAGCTTTCTTT. V and J are TRBV7-8 and TRBJ1-1, with no clear D. This CDR3 comprises 17 residues. Germline CDR1 SGHVS, CDR2 FQNEAQ. V was shortened by 1 base and J by 0 bases, with 15 bases between the two germline ends.